This T cell receptor beta chain was profiled in a study of beta chain features in type 1 diabetes. About the study: Sorted cells numbering under 110 million were examined across all samples.

The germline CDR1 and CDR2 sequences are MNHNS and SASEGT. Trimming took off 4 bases at V and 6 bases at J, with 13 bases between the two ends. This CDR3 is 13 amino acids long. The whole isolated RNA underwent reverse transcription, so sequencing captured expressed TCRB transcripts. The repertoire was sequenced with immunoSEQ multiplex PCR; TCRdb's copy has only in-frame clones and lacks some. Of roughly 350,000 clones listed, 8% to 13% are singletons. This clone was counted a few times. The TCR comes from a woman under 40 in good health. Sample: naive CD4+ T cells from blood. This chain connects TRBV6-1 to TRBJ2-7, with D possibly TRBD1 on 6 matching bases. The CDR3 loop is CASSVSQGSEQYF. The CDR3 DNA sequence: TGTGCCAGCAGTGTTTCCCAGGGGAGCGAGCAGTACTTC.